This T cell receptor (beta chain) derives from a study of OX40 agonist ivuxolimab in advanced cancers. Study-level points and caveats: In general, CD8+ T cells held more expanded clones than CD4+ did, on average.

As to this clone: Its cognate antigen is unknown.

Germline V gene sequence: CDR1 SNHLY, CDR2 FYNNEI. Deletions cut 6 bases from V and 3 bases from J, with 18 bases between. The CDR3 extends over 15 amino acids. Sequenced by immunoSEQ multiplex PCR; TCRdb stores in-frame clones only, minus some. Seen here are under 40,000 clones, roughly nine tenths observed once, and the top ten hold around 24%. This receptor was identified in an adult with an advanced solid tumor such as melanoma, head and neck, liver or kidney cancer. Sequencing was performed on CD4+ or CD8+ T cells sorted from blood, taken in a trial of the OX40 agonist ivuxolimab. This chain connects TRBV2 to TRBJ2-7; TRBD1 might be the D (6 bases). CDR3: CASRAPRRGHYEQYF. In DNA, the CDR3 is TGTGCCAGCAGGGCTCCTCGACGGGGACACTACGAGCAGTACTTC. Together with reference TRBV2 and TRBJ2-7, the CDR3 gives the full variable domain: EPEVTQTPSHQVTQMGQEVILRCVPISNHLYFYWYRQILGQKVEFLVSFYNNEISEKSEIFDDQFSVERPDGSNFTLKIRSTKLEDSAMYFCASRAPRRGHYEQYFGPGTRLTVT.